This TCR beta chain is drawn from a study of blood T cell repertoires in COVID-19. Study context: Spain, Italy and the United States supplied samples that represented acute and convalescent COVID-19.

The CDR3 covers 15 residues. Germline CDR1 MGHDK, CDR2 SYGVNS. V was clipped by 3 bases and J by 7 bases; unmatched bases: 6. Study processing details: Using reference gene primer amplification, nucleated cell counts were estimated. Sequencing used immunoSEQ multiplex PCR; TCRdb keeps in-frame clones, though not all of them. For V, J and clone size, that table is used; D and trimming come from the DNA. Here the sample spans around 95,000 clones, around four fifths being singletons. Sequenced material: peripheral blood. The receptor was derived from a man aged 45-65 years with active or convalescent COVID-19. The chain links TRBV25-1 to TRBJ2-1, with 10 bases that match TRBD2. For the CDR3, the DNA is TGTGCCAGCAGTGAGTTCAGCGGGGGGGGTAATGAGCAGTTCTTC. Its protein product is CASSEFSGGGNEQFF.